The rows below give T cell receptor beta chains drawn from one sample of a study of cytomegalovirus exposure and HLA in healthy donors. Sequenced by immunoSEQ multiplex PCR; TCRdb stores in-frame clones only, minus some. This sample has roughly 100,000 clones, with 70% to 80% found just once. Sequencing used PBMCs. Receptors originate from a female donor in good health and CMV-seronegative. The conserved cysteine and the conserved F or W are not part of the CDR3 here. Expanded clones are given a class, and other clones once, few, many or no size at all.

size	J	V	CDR3
-	TRBJ2-7	TRBV7-2	ASSRSYEQY
-	TRBJ2-5	TRBV7-9	ASSVKETQY
-	TRBJ2-1	TRBV7-8	ASSLSRRVNEQF
-	TRBJ2-5	TRBV7-2	ASSYPTGLGPQETQY
-	TRBJ2-7	TRBV6-6	ASSLDLNEQY
-	TRBJ1-1	TRBV6-4	ASSDGQGGTEAF
-	TRBJ1-1	TRBV30	AWTLDSRRNTEAF
-	TRBJ2-3	TRBV19	ASSMSTTDTQY
-	TRBJ2-5	TRBV18	ASSPEVVAETQY
few	TRBJ2-1	TRBV7-3	ASSLRQGGYNEQF
-	TRBJ2-1	TRBV29-1	SALAGRYNEQF
-	TRBJ2-1	TRBV30	AWSVAGGSEQF
few	TRBJ2-5	TRBV28	ASSPGTGGFTEETQY
-	TRBJ1-1	TRBV9	ASSVGRGQTEAF
-	TRBJ2-7	TRBV7-3	ASSPDPTGSEEQY
-	TRBJ2-5	TRBV14	ASSQTRIQTQY
few	TRBJ2-5	TRBV27	ASRKLDSETQY
-	TRBJ2-1	TRBV11-3	ASSLIADTSYNEQF
-	TRBJ2-5	TRBV2	ASRQGETQY
few	TRBJ2-7	TRBV4-1	ASSQDVIQRSPYEQY
-	TRBJ2-2	TRBV13	ASSFRDTYTGELF
-	TRBJ2-3	TRBV11-2	ASSPGRVEGDTQY
-	TRBJ1-1	TRBV29-1	SVERAGTEAF
-	TRBJ2-3	TRBV19	ASSLGQTSGTPRTYTQY
-	TRBJ2-6	TRBV4-1	ASSQLRTAGANVLT
once	TRBJ1-3	TRBV21-1	ASSSRSFSGNTIY
-	TRBJ2-7	TRBV9	ASSVGFWDEQY
-	TRBJ2-7	TRBV5-1	ASSLVSGRYGEQY
-	TRBJ1-3	TRBV2	ASGRRGLSGNTIY
-	TRBJ1-2	TRBV6-5	ASSYSNNYYGYT
-	TRBJ2-1	TRBV5-1	ASSRGQGGNEQF
-	TRBJ2-1	TRBV6-5	ASRFLAYNEQF
-	TRBJ2-1	TRBV7-2	ASSPPETRRQF
-	TRBJ1-5	TRBV27	ASSKQFGTDVTGNQPQH
-	TRBJ2-3	TRBV6-1	ASSVRAITDTQY
-	TRBJ2-7	TRBV7-2	ASSLRRSQGDEQY
-	TRBJ2-7	TRBV7-3	ASSFGQVLSYEQY
-	TRBJ2-7	TRBV7-4	ASSHTGAGVPEQY
-	TRBJ2-5	TRBV7-3	ASSLSGRAQETQY